This TCR beta chain derives from a study of T cell repertoires in cytomegalovirus infection. Study summary: Carrying CMV and the relevant HLA type showed in public TCR beta signatures.

Study-wide findings and caveats: HLA-C-restricted TCR beta clonotypes specific for CMV led the ex vivo response. Cumulative public TCR beta family frequency identified CMV carriers with the relevant HLA.

Germline CDR1 and CDR2: SGHVS and FNYEAQ. This CDR3 is built from 17 residues. V was clipped by 5 bases and J by 0 bases, with 18 bases between them. One entry per CDR3 protein results from TCRdb running MiXCR on the reads. The sample has approximately 730,000 distinct CDR3 sequences; around a third are singletons. Details on this clonotype: The antigen is unknown.

This specimen was cultured PBMCs, taken from culture after CMV antigen stimulation. V and J are TRBV7-6 and TRBJ2-3, with D perhaps matching TRBD2 (6 bases). This clonotype was obtained from a human donor in good health (CMV status not recorded). Some clones in this sample may be carry-over from other donors' samples. The CDR3 nucleotides read TGTGCCAGCAGCCTCCTTGGGCTAGCGCATAGCACAGATACGCAGTATTTT. Its protein is CASSLLGLAHSTDTQYF.